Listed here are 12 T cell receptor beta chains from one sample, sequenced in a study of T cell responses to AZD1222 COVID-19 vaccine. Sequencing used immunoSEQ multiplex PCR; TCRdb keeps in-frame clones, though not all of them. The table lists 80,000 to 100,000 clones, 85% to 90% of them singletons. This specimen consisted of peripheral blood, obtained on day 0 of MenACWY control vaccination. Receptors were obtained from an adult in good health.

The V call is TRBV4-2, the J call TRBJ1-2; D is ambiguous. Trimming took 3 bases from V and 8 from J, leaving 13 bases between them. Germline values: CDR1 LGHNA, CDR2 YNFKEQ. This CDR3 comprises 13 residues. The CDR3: CASSHLSGGGYTF. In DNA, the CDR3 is TGTGCCAGCAGCCACTTATCGGGAGGGGGCTACACCTTC.

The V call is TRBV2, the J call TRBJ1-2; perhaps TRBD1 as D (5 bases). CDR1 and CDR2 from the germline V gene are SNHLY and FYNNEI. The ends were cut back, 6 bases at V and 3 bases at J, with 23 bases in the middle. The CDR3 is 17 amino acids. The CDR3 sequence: CASRIGGGRGIDYGYTF. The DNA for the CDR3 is TGTGCCAGCAGAATCGGTGGCGGAAGGGGAATAGACTATGGCTACACCTTC.

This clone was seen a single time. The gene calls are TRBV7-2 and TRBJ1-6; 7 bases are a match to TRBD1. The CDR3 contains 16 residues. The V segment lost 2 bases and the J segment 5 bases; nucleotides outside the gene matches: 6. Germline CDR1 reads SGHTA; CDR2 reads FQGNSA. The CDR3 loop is CASSLFSGTDNSPLHF. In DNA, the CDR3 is TGTGCCAGCAGCTTATTTTCCGGGACAGATAATTCACCCCTCCACTTT.

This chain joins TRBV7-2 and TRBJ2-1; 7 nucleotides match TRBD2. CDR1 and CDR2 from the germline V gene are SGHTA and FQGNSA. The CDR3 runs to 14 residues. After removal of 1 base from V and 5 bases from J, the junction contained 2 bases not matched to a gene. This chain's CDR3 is CASSLVAGDNEQFF. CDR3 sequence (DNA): TGTGCCAGCAGCTTAGTTGCGGGGGACAATGAGCAGTTCTTC.

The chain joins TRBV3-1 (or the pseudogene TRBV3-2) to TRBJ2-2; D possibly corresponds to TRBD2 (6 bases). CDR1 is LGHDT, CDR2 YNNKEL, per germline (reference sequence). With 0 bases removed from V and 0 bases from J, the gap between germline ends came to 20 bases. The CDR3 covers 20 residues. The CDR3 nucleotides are TGTGCCAGCAGCCAAGAGCGGCCCCGGTGGCGGGGCGCGAACACCGGGGAGCTGTTTTTT. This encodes CASSQERPRWRGANTGELFF.

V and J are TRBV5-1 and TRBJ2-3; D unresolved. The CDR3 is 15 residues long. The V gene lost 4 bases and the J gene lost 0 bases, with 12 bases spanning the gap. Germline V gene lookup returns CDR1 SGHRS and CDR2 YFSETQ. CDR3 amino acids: CASSPPGVSTDTQYF. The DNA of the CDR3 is TGCGCCAGCAGCCCACCTGGAGTTAGCACAGATACGCAGTATTTT.

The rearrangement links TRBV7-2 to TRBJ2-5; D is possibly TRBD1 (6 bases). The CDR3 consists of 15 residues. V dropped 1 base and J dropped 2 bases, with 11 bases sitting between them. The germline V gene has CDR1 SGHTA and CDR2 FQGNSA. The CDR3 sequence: CASSLGGPFQETQYF. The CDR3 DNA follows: TGTGCCAGCAGCTTAGGGGGGCCTTTTCAAGAGACCCAGTACTTC.

CDR3 loop: CASRRDGGRNEKLFF. CDR3 DNA: TGCGCCAGCAGACGCGACGGAGGACGTAATGAAAAACTGTTTTTT. The chain combines TRBV5-1 with TRBJ1-4; D ambiguous. CDR3 length equals 15 residues. V lost 5 bases and J lost 4, with 15 bases in between. CDR1 and CDR2 (germline): SGHRS, YFSETQ.

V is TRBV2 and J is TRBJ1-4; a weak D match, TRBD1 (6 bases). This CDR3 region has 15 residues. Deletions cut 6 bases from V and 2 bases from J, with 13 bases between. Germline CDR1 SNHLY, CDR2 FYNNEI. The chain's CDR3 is CASRNTGTTNEKLFF. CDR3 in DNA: TGTGCCAGCAGAAACACAGGGACCACTAATGAAAAACTGTTTTTT. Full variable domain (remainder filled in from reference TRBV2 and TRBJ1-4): EPEVTQTPSHQVTQMGQEVILRCVPISNHLYFYWYRQILGQKVEFLVSFYNNEISEKSEIFDDQFSVERPDGSNFTLKIRSTKLEDSAMYFCASRNTGTTNEKLFFGSGTQLSVL.

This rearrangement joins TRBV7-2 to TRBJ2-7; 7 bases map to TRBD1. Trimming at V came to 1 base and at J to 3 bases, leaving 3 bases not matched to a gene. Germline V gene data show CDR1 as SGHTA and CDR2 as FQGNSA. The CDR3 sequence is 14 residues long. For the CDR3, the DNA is TGTGCCAGCAGCTTAGGCGGACAGGTCTACGAGCAGTACTTC. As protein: CASSLGGQVYEQYF.

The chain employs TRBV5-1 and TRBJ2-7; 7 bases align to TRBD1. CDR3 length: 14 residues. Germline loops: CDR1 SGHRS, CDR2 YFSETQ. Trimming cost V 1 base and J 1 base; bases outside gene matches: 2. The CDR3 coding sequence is TGCGCCAGCAGCTTGAACAGGGGATCCTACGAGCAGTACTTC. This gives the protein CASSLNRGSYEQYF.

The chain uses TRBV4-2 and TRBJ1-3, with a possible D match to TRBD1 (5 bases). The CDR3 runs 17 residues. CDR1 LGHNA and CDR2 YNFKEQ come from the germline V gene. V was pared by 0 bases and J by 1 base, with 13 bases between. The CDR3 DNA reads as TGTGCCAGCAGCCAAGATCCATTGGGGGGGTCTGGAAACACCATATATTTT. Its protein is CASSQDPLGGSGNTIYF.